These 11 T cell receptor beta chains originate from one sample sequenced in a study of cytomegalovirus exposure and HLA in healthy donors. PCR amplification relied on 60 Vbeta primers (plus 13 Jbeta primers). The protocol was immunoSEQ multiplex PCR, while the TCRdb copy is restricted to in-frame clones and leaves out a portion. Here the sample spans some 170,000 clones, 75% to 90% being singletons. Sequencing was performed on PBMCs. These receptor sequences come from a man aged 30 to 39 in good health and CMV-seronegative.

This clone showed up just once. The chain recombines TRBV11-2 with TRBJ2-1; TRBD2 is a possible D gene (5 bases). The germline V gene encodes CDR1 SGHAT and CDR2 FQNNGV. This CDR3 spans 18 amino acids. With 0 bases removed from V and 0 bases from J, the gap between germline ends came to 15 bases. CDR3 nucleotide sequence: TGTGCCAGCAGCTTAGAGGTTGGCCGGGGAAGCTCCTACAATGAGCAGTTCTTC. Translating it yields CASSLEVGRGSSYNEQFF. Filled out from reference TRBV11-2 and TRBJ2-1, the complete variable domain reads EAGVAQSPRYKIIEKRQSVAFWCNPISGHATLYWYQQILGQGPKLLIQFQNNGVVDDSQLPKDRFSAERLKGVDSTLKIQPAKLEDSAVYLCASSLEVGRGSSYNEQFFGPGTRLTVL.

The V and J genes are TRBV19 and TRBJ2-2, with 9 nucleotides matching TRBD1. V was clipped by 5 bases and J by 5 bases; unmatched bases: 9. Germline CDR1 and CDR2: LNHDA and SQIVND (reference sequence). The CDR3 is 16 amino acids. CDR3 in DNA: TGTGCCAGTAGTCCAAGGGGACAGGGAGAAACCGGGGAGCTGTTTTTT. Protein: CASSPRGQGETGELFF.

The chain carries TRBV4-3 and TRBJ1-4, with a possible D match to TRBD1 (5 bases). Germline values: CDR1 LGHNA, CDR2 YSLEER. The V end lost 1 base, the J end lost 0 bases, and 12 bases lay between the germline ends. The CDR3 loop spans 17 amino acids. The chain's CDR3 is CASSQVGGGATNEKLFF. CDR3 DNA sequence: TGCGCCAGCAGCCAAGTTGGGGGGGGTGCAACTAATGAAAAACTGTTTTTT.

This clone was counted between two and nine times. The chain uses TRBV9 and TRBJ2-3, with a weak D call TRBD2 (6 bases). This CDR3 comprises 15 residues. V was cut by 2 bases and J by 2 bases, with 12 bases left in between. Germline CDR1 is SGDLS and CDR2 is YYNGEE. CDR3 bases: TGTGCCAGCAGCGTGGAACTAGCAAACACAGATACGCAGTATTTT. Translating it yields CASSVELANTDTQYF. The full variable domain, completed using reference TRBV9 and TRBJ2-3, is DSGVTQTPKHLITATGQRVTLRCSPRSGDLSVYWYQQSLDQGLQFLIQYYNGEERAKGNILERFSAQQFPDLHSELNLSSLELGDSALYFCASSVELANTDTQYFGPGTRLTVL.

This clone has a handful of counts. This chain joins TRBV27 and TRBJ1-6; 7 positions agree with TRBD1. Trimming cost V 6 bases and J 8 bases; bases outside gene matches: 4. Germline-derived CDR1 and CDR2 are MNHEY and SMNVEV (reference sequence). The CDR3 spans 13 residues. The CDR3 reads CASSTGVDSPLHF. DNA for the CDR3: TGTGCCAGCAGCACAGGGGTTGATTCACCCCTCCACTTT.

This chain uses TRBV9 with TRBJ1-2; TRBD1 agrees at 10 bases. The trim removed 4 bases at V and 3 bases at J, leaving 6 bases unmatched. The CDR3 covers 15 residues. CDR1 is SGDLS, CDR2 YYNGEE, per germline. For the CDR3, the DNA is TGTGCCAGCAGCCCTCGGACAGGGGGATACTATGGCTACACCTTC. Translation gives CASSPRTGGYYGYTF.

The rearrangement uses TRBV6-1 and TRBJ1-1; D is ambiguous. With 3 bases removed from V and 3 bases from J, the gap between germline ends came to 8 bases. This CDR3 has 13 residues. Germline V CDR1 and CDR2: MNHNS, SASEGT. The CDR3 DNA sequence: TGTGCCAGCAGTGACCGACATTACACTGAAGCTTTCTTT. Translating gives CASSDRHYTEAFF.

This clone was detected once. As DNA, the CDR3 is TGTGCCAGCTCGTCTCTAGCGGGAGGCTACAATGAGCAGTTCTTC. It yields the protein CASSSLAGGYNEQFF. The V and J genes are TRBV18 and TRBJ2-1; 11 nucleotides align to TRBD2. The CDR3 extends over 15 amino acids. Germline V gene sequence: CDR1 KGHSH, CDR2 LQKENI. V lost 6 bases, J lost 3 bases, and 4 bases stayed unmatched.

The chain couples TRBV29-1 to TRBJ2-7; the match to TRBD2 covers 11 bases. The CDR3 has 13 residues. Germline CDR1 and CDR2: SQVTM and ANQGSEA. V dropped 6 bases and J dropped 0; count of bases not matched to a gene: 1. The DNA for the CDR3 is TGCAGCGTCGGGACTAGCGGCTCCTACGAGCAGTACTTC. It codes for CSVGTSGSYEQYF.

This chain uses TRBV6-6 with TRBJ2-6; D call uncertain. With 7 bases removed from V and 0 bases from J, the gap between germline ends came to 4 bases. The CDR3 totals 13 residues. The germline gives CDR1 MNHNY, CDR2 SVGAGI (reference sequence). CDR3 bases: TGTGCCAGCATGAGCTCTGGGGCCAACGTCCTGACTTTC. This encodes CASMSSGANVLTF.

The V call is TRBV11-2, the J call TRBJ2-1; D unclear. Germline V CDR1 and CDR2: SGHAT, FQNNGV. Trimming shortened V by 6 bases and J by 7 bases, and 10 bases separated the two germline ends. The length of the CDR3 is 12 residues. DNA for the CDR3: TGTGCCAGCAGTCTTGGAGAGAATGAGCAGTTCTTC. It encodes CASSLGENEQFF.